Sequencing of this T cell receptor beta chain was carried out in a study of blood T cell repertoires in COVID-19. Original processing notes: Amplification with reference gene primers provided the estimates of nucleated cell counts. The data were produced by immunoSEQ multiplex PCR, yet TCRdb's version contains in-frame clones alone and is incomplete. V and J calls and clone size follow that table, whereas D and trimming were derived from the DNA. The sample gives 300,000 to 350,000 clones, just under 90% of which show up once; roughly a tenth is in the top ten. This CDR3 comprises 13 residues. The V gene lost 7 bases and the J gene lost 4 bases, with 17 bases spanning the gap. Germline loops: CDR1 SQVTM, CDR2 ANQGSEA. The participants were between about 18 and 90 years old and came from about two dozen US areas. Two consecutive negative NP/OP PCR tests, clearance, or resolved symptoms defined Cohort 3 recovery.

This clone was seen once. The specimen sequenced was PBMCs or T cells enriched from blood (not recorded which). The rearrangement links TRBV29-1 to TRBJ2-7, with D possibly matching TRBD1 (5 bases). This receptor was taken from a woman in her 30s who had recovered from COVID-19. CDR3 DNA sequence: TGCAGCGCCCGAACGCAGGGTGTTTACGAGCAGTACTTC. Translation: CSARTQGVYEQYF.